The clone carrying this T cell receptor (beta chain) was seen ten or more times. Its antigen remains unidentified. From the germline J gene comes the end of the CDR3, since the read stops 3 residues before it. Most patients and controls had Caucasian heritage. Each donor provided about 4.5 to 8.5 ml of heparinized whole blood. The record originates from a study of T cell clonality in common variable immunodeficiency. Study-wide results and caveats: Authors noted CVID clonality's cause needs subpopulation repertoire sequencing. Links between repertoire features and CVID complications were heterogeneity-limited.

The germline CDR1 and CDR2 sequences are SGHRS and YFSETQ. Trimming left V 4 bases short and J 0 bases short, with 7 bases between. The CDR3 is 13 residues long. Profiling relied on immunoSEQ multiplex PCR, and the TCRdb table lists in-frame clones only, not all of them. The sample has some 44,000 clones, none seen only once. The material sequenced was peripheral blood mononuclear cells. This clonotype was obtained from a person aged 18 to 70 in good health. The genes are TRBV5-1 and TRBJ2-5, with D maybe TRBD2 (6 bases). The CDR3 reads CASSQRDQETQYF. CDR3 DNA, as far as it was read: TGCGCCAGCAGCCAGCGGGACCAAGAGACC.